The 21 T cell receptor beta chains presented below share a single source sample, sequenced in a study of T cells in Graves' hyperthyroidism and ophthalmopathy. There were TCR beta CDR3 regions amplified from RNA transcripts. During a first-round RT-PCR of the TCR CDR3, the HTBI primer set was used. TCRdb recomputed calls from the multiplex PCR reads with MiXCR, one row per CDR3 protein. The sample yields about 300,000 distinct CDR3 sequences, roughly 19% seen once. Sequenced material: blood. The receptors here all came from a man over 45 with Graves' ophthalmopathy.

This clonotype was found many times. This rearrangement joins TRBV28 to TRBJ1-2; a weak D match, TRBD1 (6 bases). The V gene lost 6 bases and the J gene lost 8 bases, with 19 bases spanning the gap. The CDR3 covers 14 residues. Germline-derived CDR1 and CDR2 are MDHEN and SYDVKM. CDR3 loop: CASRPTGPRRGYTF. The CDR3 DNA is TGTGCCAGCAGACCGACAGGACCCCGGAGGGGCTACACCTTC.

In this sample, this clonotype turned up many times. The V call is TRBV28, the J call TRBJ2-1; D ambiguous. V lost 2 bases to trimming and J lost 4 bases, with 12 bases between them. The CDR3 length is 15 residues. Germline V lookup: CDR1 MDHEN, CDR2 SYDVKM. CDR3 DNA: TGTGCCAGCAGTTTAGGGGTCCCCCCATACAATGAGCAGTTCTTC. This translates into CASSLGVPPYNEQFF. Filled out from reference TRBV28 and TRBJ2-1, the complete variable domain reads DVKVTQSSRYLVKRTGEKVFLECVQDMDHENMFWYRQDPGLGLRLIYFSYDVKMKEKGDIPEGYSVSREKKERFSLILESASTNQTSMYLCASSLGVPPYNEQFFGPGTRLTVL.

The V gene is TRBV5-6, the J gene TRBJ1-1; a possible D gene is TRBD1 (5 bases). Trimming shortened V by 3 bases and J by 2 bases, and 14 bases separated the two germline ends. CDR3 length equals 15 residues. Germline loops: CDR1 SGHDT, CDR2 YYEEEE. The CDR3 region has the DNA TGTGCCAGCAGCTGGGAAGACAGACCAAACACTGAAGCTTTCTTT. This gives the protein CASSWEDRPNTEAFF.

This clonotype was seen at least ten times. V is TRBV27 and J is TRBJ2-1; TRBD2 aligns across 7 bases. The CDR3 totals 14 residues. V lost 5 bases to trimming and J lost 0 bases; unmatched junction nucleotides: 1. Germline V lookup: CDR1 MNHEY, CDR2 SMNVEV (reference sequence). The CDR3 loop is CASSGRGSYNEQFF. CDR3 nucleotides: TGTGCCAGCAGTGGGAGGGGCTCCTACAATGAGCAGTTCTTC.

This clonotype appeared many times. The V call is TRBV11-1, the J call TRBJ2-3; tentatively, D is TRBD1 (5 bases). The V gene lost 8 bases and the J gene lost 1 base, with 13 bases spanning the gap. The CDR3 totals 14 residues. The germline CDR1 and CDR2 sequences are SGHAT and FQDESV (reference sequence). The CDR3 bases are TGTGCCAGCGGTTCGACAGTCCGCACAGATACGCAGTATTTT. Translated: CASGSTVRTDTQYF.

In this sample, this clonotype turned up once. The chain has TRBV14 and TRBJ2-1, with D tentatively TRBD2 (5 bases). The CDR3 consists of 15 residues. Trimming took 6 bases from V and 5 from J, leaving 17 bases between them. Germline CDR1 reads SGHDN; CDR2 reads FVKESK. The CDR3 loop reads CASSLTGLLNNEQFF. The CDR3, as DNA: TGTGCCAGCAGTTTAACCGGACTTCTGAACAATGAGCAGTTCTTC.

V usage is TRBV14 and J usage is TRBJ1-3; no reliable D call. There are 15 residues in the CDR3. The V gene lost 4 bases and the J gene lost 2 bases, with 12 bases spanning the gap. Germline V gene sequence: CDR1 SGHDN, CDR2 FVKESK. The CDR3 bases are TGTGCCAGCAGCCCAGACGTTGAACCTGGAAACACCATATATTTT. It specifies CASSPDVEPGNTIYF.

The chain joins TRBV3-1 to TRBJ2-1; 9 bases agree with TRBD2. Trimming took 2 bases from V and 7 from J; bases not matched to a gene: 9. CDR1 and CDR2 (germline): LGHDT, YNNKEL (reference sequence). The CDR3 is made up of 16 amino acids. CDR3 amino acids: CASSQLGASGINEQFF. As DNA, the CDR3 is TGTGCCAGCAGCCAACTTGGGGCTAGCGGGATAAATGAGCAGTTCTTC.

A few counts support this clonotype. CDR3 loop: CASTLSRGHNEQFF. The CDR3 coding sequence is TGTGCCAGCACCCTTAGCAGGGGCCACAATGAGCAGTTCTTC. V usage is TRBV11-2 and J usage is TRBJ2-1, with D perhaps TRBD1 (6 bases). Germline V gene sequence: CDR1 SGHAT, CDR2 FQNNGV. Trimming shortened V by 7 bases and J by 5 bases, and 15 bases separated the two germline ends. The CDR3 totals 14 residues.

This clonotype was picked up a small number of times. The genes are TRBV10-3 and TRBJ1-1, with TRBD1 matching 12 bases. Germline V lookup: CDR1 ENHRY, CDR2 SYGVKD. The ends lost 6 bases at V and 8 bases at J; junction bases unmatched: 7. The CDR3 totals 14 residues. The CDR3 bases are TGTGCCATCAGCGACGGGACAGGGGGCTCAGAAGCTTTCTTT. Amino acids: CAISDGTGGSEAFF.

This clonotype occurred many times. V is TRBV2 and J is TRBJ2-7; perhaps TRBD2 as D (6 bases). Germline CDR1 SNHLY, CDR2 FYNNEI. V lost 3 bases and J lost 3, with 12 bases in between. There are 14 residues in the CDR3. The CDR3 sequence is CASSDGLLLYEQYF. The CDR3 DNA reads as TGTGCCAGCAGTGATGGACTACTCCTCTACGAGCAGTACTTC.

The rearrangement joins TRBV20-1 to TRBJ2-7; 8 nucleotides align to TRBD2. J was trimmed by 1 base and V by 5 bases; bases with no gene match: 10. The germline V gene has CDR1 DFQATT and CDR2 SNEGSKA (reference sequence). CDR3 length: 15 residues. For the CDR3, the DNA is TGCAGTGCTTCCCCCACGGGAGGGCCTTCCTACGAGCAGTACTTC. This sequence encodes CSASPTGGPSYEQYF.

This clonotype was picked up a small number of times. The chain couples TRBV24-1 to TRBJ2-4; D perhaps matches TRBD1 (5 bases). The CDR3 is 17 residues long. Germline CDR1 and CDR2: KGHDR and SFDVKD. Trimming cost V 3 bases and J 3 bases, with 17 bases left between them. CDR3 DNA: TGTGCCACCAGTGATGGAATTTGGACAAGAGGCAAAAACATTCAGTACTTC. Protein product: CATSDGIWTRGKNIQYF.

This clonotype was recorded many times. V and J are TRBV3-1 and TRBJ1-1; D is perhaps TRBD1 (6 bases). The V end lost 6 bases, the J end lost 2 bases, and 16 bases lay between the germline ends. This CDR3 has 15 residues. The germline gives CDR1 LGHDT, CDR2 YNNKEL (reference sequence). CDR3 sequence reads: CASRFGQRLNTEAFF. CDR3 DNA sequence: TGTGCCAGCAGATTCGGACAGCGACTTAACACTGAAGCTTTCTTT.

The chain is built from TRBV19 and TRBJ2-3; TRBD2 aligns across 14 bases. CDR1 and CDR2 from the germline V gene are LNHDA and SQIVND (reference sequence). CDR3 length: 17 residues. V lost 4 bases and J lost 1; bases outside the gene matches: 4. CDR3 bases: TGTGCCAGTAGTACTCTGGGACTAGCGGGAGGCACAGATACGCAGTATTTT. Translation gives CASSTLGLAGGTDTQYF. The variable domain in full, with the rest retrieved from reference TRBV19 and TRBJ2-3, is DGGITQSPKYLFRKEGQNVTLSCEQNLNHDAMYWYRQDPGQGLRLIYYSQIVNDFQKGDIAEGYSVSREKKESFPLTVTSAQKNPTAFYLCASSTLGLAGGTDTQYFGPGTRLTVL.

The CDR3 nucleotides are TGTGCCAGTAGTCACCGGGGACTACCCAGCGAGCAGTACTTC. Its translation: CASSHRGLPSEQYF. The chain employs TRBV19 and TRBJ2-7; 7 bases match TRBD2. Germline V gene data show CDR1 as LNHDA and CDR2 as SQIVND (reference sequence). The CDR3 has 14 amino acids. Trimming at V came to 5 bases and at J to 6 bases, leaving 10 bases not matched to a gene.

The J gene is TRBJ1-2, the V gene TRBV2, with unresolved D. Germline CDR1 reads SNHLY; CDR2 reads FYNNEI. CDR3 length equals 11 residues. The V end lost 11 bases, the J end lost 5 bases, and 12 bases lay between the germline ends. The CDR3 region has the DNA TGTGCCGTAGACCCCGGTTATGGCTACACCTTC. It encodes CAVDPGYGYTF.

This clonotype was seen a handful of times. The chain joins TRBV6-1 to TRBJ2-3; no clear D. In germline, CDR1 is MNHNS, CDR2 SASEGT. Trimming shortened V by 3 bases and J by 4 bases, and 5 bases separated the two germline ends. This CDR3 is 12 amino acids long. The CDR3 protein is CASSDFPDTQYF. DNA for the CDR3: TGTGCCAGCAGTGATTTCCCAGATACGCAGTATTTT.

There are many counts of this clonotype. The chain links TRBV12-3 or TRBV12-4 to TRBJ2-1, with 11 positions matching TRBD2. The ends lost 6 bases at V and 7 bases at J; junction bases unmatched: 11. The CDR3 has 16 residues. The CDR3 spells CASSSKTSGSSNEQFF. The CDR3 nucleotides are TGTGCCAGCAGCTCTAAAACTAGCGGGAGTTCAAATGAGCAGTTCTTC.

Only a few counts were recorded for this clonotype. This chain connects TRBV12-3 or TRBV12-4 to TRBJ2-1; TRBD2 matches 12 bases. CDR3 length: 18 amino acids. V dropped 4 bases and J dropped 3; count of bases not matched to a gene: 10. Here the CDR3 reads CASSSTPGLAGLYNEQFF. CDR3 DNA: TGTGCCAGCAGTTCCACCCCGGGACTAGCGGGCCTCTACAATGAGCAGTTCTTC.

This clonotype has at least ten counts. The chain has TRBV14 and TRBJ2-1; D possibly uses TRBD1 or TRBD2 (5 bases each). Germline V gene lookup returns CDR1 SGHDN and CDR2 FVKESK. The CDR3 consists of 14 residues. Trimming pared 2 bases from V and 10 bases from J, leaving 15 bases between. The CDR3 loop is CASSQTGPGVEQFF. The CDR3 DNA sequence: TGTGCCAGCAGCCAAACAGGTCCCGGGGTGGAGCAGTTCTTC.